This T cell receptor (beta chain) was obtained from a study of shared clonotypes between healthy human individuals. The study, taken as a whole, reports: Non-shared clonotypes displayed generation probabilities falling below those of clonotypes present in all four donors. Naive subsets generally had larger estimated richness than memory subsets.

CDR3 length: 13 residues. Germline-derived CDR1 and CDR2 are MNHNS and SASEGT. Trimming removed 6 bases from V and 5 bases from J; junction bases left unmatched: 6. Donors comprised only Caucasian adults living in Nashville, Tennessee. A word on this clone: The target antigen is unknown.

The authors ran the assay at deep level. Clones were read by immunoSEQ multiplex PCR, and TCRdb kept only the in-frame ones, dropping some. The data show about 360,000 clones, with around 70% seen just once and more than 9% held by the top ten. The source is a man aged 30 to 39 in good health. This chain joins TRBV6-1 and TRBJ2-5; 7 positions agree with TRBD1. The sequencing input was memory CD4+ T cells sorted from blood. Stated subset: CD45RA-negative fraction. CDR3 loop: CASSSQGWETQYF. The DNA of the CDR3 is TGTGCCAGCAGCTCACAGGGGTGGGAGACCCAGTACTTC.